The 8 T cell receptor beta chains below all came from one sample that was sequenced in a study of neurological immune-mediated disorders. Via MiXCR, TCRdb re-called the 5' RACE reads, giving one row per CDR3 protein. The sample contains about 66,000 distinct CDR3 sequences, 3% to 4% of which appear only once. Sequencing used PBMCs. The receptors originated from a man aged 35 to 55 with multiple sclerosis.

This clonotype was observed at least ten times. The chain links TRBV10-3 to TRBJ1-1; 10 bases are a match to TRBD1. V lost 6 bases and J lost 1; bases outside the gene matches: 8. There are 16 residues in the CDR3. From germline, CDR1 is ENHRY and CDR2 SYGVKD. The CDR3 protein is CAIRRDRGRENTEAFF. The CDR3 nucleotides are TGTGCCATCAGACGGGACAGGGGAAGGGAGAACACTGAAGCTTTCTTT.

This clonotype was counted ten times or more. The chain carries TRBV6-1 and TRBJ2-1; 7 nucleotides align to TRBD1. The CDR3 consists of 14 residues. Germline lookup yields CDR1 MNHNS and CDR2 SASEGT. With 8 bases clipped from V and 3 bases from J, the junction kept 7 bases outside the gene matches. DNA for the CDR3: TGTGCCAGCGAATACTCAGGGGGCTACAATGAGCAGTTCTTC. It yields the protein CASEYSGGYNEQFF.

This clonotype was counted at least ten times. V and J are TRBV5-1 and TRBJ2-7, with a tentative D call TRBD2 (7 bases). CDR1 is SGHRS and CDR2 is YFSETQ in the germline V gene. V lost 0 bases and J lost 2, with 9 bases in between. The CDR3 totals 14 residues. In DNA form, the CDR3 reads TGCGCCAGCAGCTTGGAGGGGGGGCCCTACGAGCAGTACTTC. It codes for CASSLEGGPYEQYF. The variable domain in full, completed from reference TRBV5-1 and TRBJ2-7, reads KAGVTQTPRYLIKTRGQQVTLSCSPISGHRSVSWYQQTPGQGLQFLFEYFSETQRNKGNFPGRFSGRQFSNSRSEMNVSTLELGDSALYLCASSLEGGPYEQYFGPGTRLTVT.

This clonotype has ten or more counts. The chain links TRBV12-3 or TRBV12-4 to TRBJ2-7; D unclear. CDR3 length: 12 residues. V dropped 6 bases and J dropped 1 base, with 7 bases sitting between them. CDR3 protein: CASSRSSYEQYF. DNA for the CDR3: TGTGCCAGCAGCCGATCTTCCTACGAGCAGTACTTC.

This clonotype was counted many times. The gene calls are TRBV24-1 and TRBJ1-2; no reliable D call. Trimming cost V 4 bases and J 5 bases, with 7 bases left between them. This CDR3 comprises 12 residues. Germline values: CDR1 KGHDR, CDR2 SFDVKD. CDR3 sequence (DNA): TGTGCCACCAGTGAAGCGGGGTATGGCTACACCTTC. This sequence encodes CATSEAGYGYTF.

This clonotype appeared many times. This chain connects TRBV6-6 to TRBJ2-7, with D tentatively TRBD1 (7 bases). This CDR3 region has 16 residues. Trimming removed 0 bases from V and 7 bases from J, with 19 bases in between. Germline V gene lookup returns CDR1 MNHNY and CDR2 SVGAGI (reference sequence). This CDR3 reads CASSYSAGQIPWEQYF. The CDR3 coding sequence is TGTGCCAGCAGTTACTCGGCGGGACAGATACCTTGGGAGCAGTACTTC.

The chain's CDR3 is CASSLDQGWELFF. CDR3 sequence (DNA): TGTGCCAGCTCACTAGACCAAGGCTGGGAGCTGTTTTTT. The chain employs TRBV18 and TRBJ2-2; D gene ambiguous. The CDR3 length is 13 residues. The V end was cut by 4 bases, the J end by 9 bases, with 12 bases between. CDR1 is KGHSH, CDR2 LQKENI, per germline. Combining the CDR3 with reference TRBV18 and TRBJ2-2 gives the whole variable domain NAGVMQNPRHLVRRRGQEARLRCSPMKGHSHVYWYRQLPEEGLKFMVYLQKENIIDESGMPKERFSAEFPKEGPSILRIQQVVRGDSAAYFCASSLDQGWELFFGEGSRLTVL.

This clonotype was seen ten or more times. The rearrangement joins TRBV4-1 to TRBJ2-4, with 7 nucleotides matching TRBD2. Trimming removed 0 bases from V and 7 bases from J; junction bases left unmatched: 9. There are 16 residues in the CDR3. CDR1 MGHRA and CDR2 YSYEKL come from the germline V gene. The CDR3 reads CASSQEYQLARNIQYF. Here the CDR3 DNA reads TGCGCCAGCAGCCAAGAATATCAACTAGCGAGGAACATTCAGTACTTC.